This TCR beta chain was sequenced for a study of T cell responses to AZD1222 COVID-19 vaccine. Here immunoSEQ multiplex PCR was the method, and the copy in TCRdb shows in-frame clones only, minus some. Here the sample spans around 140,000 clones, roughly 90% being singletons. The sequenced sample was peripheral blood, obtained on day 0 of AZD1222 vaccination. The TCR originated in an adult in good health.

CDR3 protein: CASSGRQGNTIYF. The CDR3 DNA reads TGTGCCAGCAGCGGCCGACAGGGAAACACCATATATTTT. This chain links TRBV7-9 with TRBJ1-3; D is perhaps TRBD1 (5 bases). The germline V gene has CDR1 SEHNR and CDR2 FQNEAQ (reference sequence). CDR3 length: 13 amino acids. The V end lost 5 bases, the J end lost 4 bases, and 9 bases lay between the germline ends.